What follows are 22 T cell receptor beta chains derived from one specimen sequenced in a study of chemoradiotherapy in HPV16-positive cancers. Clones were sequenced by immunoSEQ multiplex PCR, and TCRdb holds only the in-frame ones, with some missing. The table lists about 12,000 clones, 80% to 90% of them singletons. The sequences come from blood, collected from a patient who underwent chemoradiotherapy. The receptor source for this set is a human donor with HPV-associated anogenital cancer.

This clone appeared a few times. Other DNA sequences within the sample encode an identical CDR3. The chain combines TRBV10-3 with TRBJ1-3, with D possibly TRBD1 on 5 matching bases. Trimming removed 4 bases from V and 3 bases from J, with 7 bases in between. Germline values: CDR1 ENHRY, CDR2 SYGVKD. The CDR3 has 13 amino acids. As DNA, the CDR3 is TGTGCCATCAGTGGAGACAGTGGAAACACCATATATTTT. Amino acids: CAISGDSGNTIYF.

The J gene is TRBJ2-3, the V gene TRBV4-1, with TRBD2 matching over 12 bases. The V gene end was trimmed by 10 bases and the J gene end by 6 bases; junction bases not matched to a gene: 5. Per the germline V gene, CDR1 is MGHRA and CDR2 is YSYEKL. The CDR3 sequence is 13 residues long. CDR3 in DNA: TGCGCCACCAGACTAGCGGGGGCGGATACGCAGTATTTT. Its translation is CATRLAGADTQYF.

This clone appeared a single time. This chain links TRBV5-8 with TRBJ2-1; D not resolved. V was shortened by 2 bases and J by 2 bases, with 8 bases between the two germline ends. Germline loops: CDR1 SGHTS, CDR2 YDEGEE. The CDR3 has 14 amino acids. The CDR3 nucleotides are TGTGCCAGCAGCTTAGGTGAGACCTACAATGAGCAGTTCTTC. Amino acids: CASSLGETYNEQFF. The full variable domain, completed using reference TRBV5-8 and TRBJ2-1, is EAGVTQSPTHLIKTRGQQATLRCSPISGHTSVYWYQQALGLGLQFLLWYDEGEERNRGNFPPRFSGRQFPNYSSELNVNALELEDSALYLCASSLGETYNEQFFGPGTRLTVL.

V usage is TRBV9 and J usage is TRBJ2-3; 7 nucleotides line up with TRBD2. This CDR3 has 14 amino acids. The germline V gene has CDR1 SGDLS and CDR2 YYNGEE. With V trimmed by 4 bases and J by 4 bases, 6 bases remained unmatched. The CDR3 bases are TGTGCCAGCAGCCCGGGCGGGGGACCAGATACGCAGTATTTT. It specifies CASSPGGGPDTQYF.

The chain uses TRBV19 and TRBJ2-1; possibly TRBD1 or TRBD2 for D (6 bases each). CDR1 is LNHDA and CDR2 is SQIVND in the germline V gene (reference sequence). CDR3 length: 16 residues. V lost 3 bases, J lost 4 bases, and 16 bases lay in between. CDR3 loop: CASSILTGGRYNEQFF. The DNA of the CDR3 is TGTGCCAGTAGTATTTTGACCGGGGGCAGGTACAATGAGCAGTTCTTC. The full variable domain, its missing parts supplied by reference TRBV19 and TRBJ2-1, is DGGITQSPKYLFRKEGQNVTLSCEQNLNHDAMYWYRQDPGQGLRLIYYSQIVNDFQKGDIAEGYSVSREKKESFPLTVTSAQKNPTAFYLCASSILTGGRYNEQFFGPGTRLTVL.

The genes are TRBV7-9 and TRBJ2-7; D is ambiguous. In germline, CDR1 is SEHNR, CDR2 FQNEAQ (reference sequence). CDR3 length: 13 residues. V was cut by 1 base and J by 5 bases, with 9 bases left in between. The CDR3 region has the DNA TGTGCCAGCAGCTTAGACAATCGTAACGAGCAGTACTTC. Translating it yields CASSLDNRNEQYF.

This clone was seen a handful of times. The chain recombines TRBV18 with TRBJ1-2, with 10 positions matching TRBD1. Germline CDR1 and CDR2: KGHSH and LQKENI. The CDR3 extends over 16 amino acids. Trimming cost V 2 bases and J 4 bases; bases outside gene matches: 7. Here the CDR3 reads CASSPGGTGVTYGYTF. The CDR3 DNA sequence: TGTGCCAGCTCACCAGGGGGGACAGGGGTTACCTATGGCTACACCTTC.

The V gene is TRBV2, the J gene TRBJ1-5; D might be TRBD1 (6 bases). Germline values: CDR1 SNHLY, CDR2 FYNNEI. The CDR3 is 15 residues long. The V and J ends lost 0 bases and 9 bases respectively, with 15 bases between them. The CDR3 here is CASSEAGGLTSPQHF. As DNA, the CDR3 is TGTGCCAGCAGTGAAGCCGGGGGCCTCACCTCGCCCCAGCATTTT. Full variable domain (remainder filled in from reference TRBV2 and TRBJ1-5): EPEVTQTPSHQVTQMGQEVILRCVPISNHLYFYWYRQILGQKVEFLVSFYNNEISEKSEIFDDQFSVERPDGSNFTLKIRSTKLEDSAMYFCASSEAGGLTSPQHFGDGTRLSIL.

This clone was seen only once. The chain is built from TRBV2 and TRBJ2-3, with 10 bases aligning to TRBD2. The V gene end was trimmed by 2 bases and the J gene end by 2 bases; junction bases not matched to a gene: 1. From germline, CDR1 is SNHLY and CDR2 FYNNEI. The CDR3 spans 15 residues. The CDR3 nucleotides read TGTGCCAGCAGTGAAACTAGCGGGGACACAGATACGCAGTATTTT. Its protein is CASSETSGDTDTQYF.

This chain joins TRBV19 and TRBJ2-1, with D uncertain. From germline, CDR1 is LNHDA and CDR2 SQIVND (reference sequence). V lost 6 bases to trimming and J lost 4 bases, with 10 bases between them. CDR3 length equals 13 residues. CDR3 sequence: CASSSGPYNEQFF. CDR3 bases: TGTGCCAGTAGCTCCGGGCCGTACAATGAGCAGTTCTTC.

This chain's CDR3 is CASSLRGVNTEAFF. CDR3 DNA: TGTGCCAGCAGTTTAAGGGGCGTGAACACTGAAGCTTTCTTT. V and J are TRBV28 and TRBJ1-1, with D tentatively TRBD1 (5 bases). Trimming left V 2 bases short and J 0 bases short, with 7 bases between. In germline, CDR1 is MDHEN, CDR2 SYDVKM. The CDR3 runs 14 residues.

The chain combines TRBV4-1 with TRBJ2-5, with 8 positions matching TRBD2. Trimming cost V 0 bases and J 4 bases; bases outside gene matches: 4. The CDR3 is made up of 15 amino acids. Germline CDR1 and CDR2: MGHRA and YSYEKL. Written as DNA, the CDR3 is TGCGCCAGCAGCCAAGATCGAAGCGGGGGAGAGACCCAGTACTTC. It codes for CASSQDRSGGETQYF.

This chain joins TRBV4-2 and TRBJ1-5, with 8 bases that match TRBD1. This CDR3 is 16 amino acids long. Germline CDR1 LGHNA, CDR2 YNFKEQ. V trimming: 3 bases; J trimming: 2 bases; junction bases outside the gene matches: 6. CDR3 coding DNA: TGTGCCAGCAGCCACGGACAGGGAGGAGGCAATCAGCCCCAGCATTTT. Translating gives CASSHGQGGGNQPQHF.

The chain joins TRBV9 to TRBJ2-5; D remains unclear. Trimming removed 1 base at V and 2 bases at J, with 6 bases between. Germline V gives CDR1 SGDLS, CDR2 YYNGEE. This CDR3 has 13 amino acids. CDR3 nucleotide sequence: TGTGCCAGCAGCGTACAGGTACAAGAGACCCAGTACTTC. This gives the protein CASSVQVQETQYF.

The rearrangement joins TRBV5-1 to TRBJ2-4, with 10 bases matching TRBD2. The germline CDR1 and CDR2 sequences are SGHRS and YFSETQ. The length of the CDR3 is 19 residues. The V gene end was trimmed by 4 bases and the J gene end by 2 bases; junction bases not matched to a gene: 15. The CDR3 spells CASSAVGSGGADSKNIQYF. CDR3 DNA: TGCGCCAGCAGCGCAGTGGGAAGCGGGGGGGCCGATTCCAAAAACATTCAGTACTTC.

This rearrangement joins TRBV19 to TRBJ1-1; D remains unclear. The V end was cut by 6 bases, the J end by 3 bases, with 8 bases between. Looked up from germline, CDR1 is LNHDA and CDR2 is SQIVND (reference sequence). This CDR3 comprises 12 residues. CDR3 sequence reads: CASRSGYTEAFF. As DNA, the CDR3 is TGTGCCAGTAGATCCGGGTACACTGAAGCTTTCTTT.

V and J are TRBV4-1 and TRBJ1-1, with 9 nucleotides matching TRBD1. Unmatched junction bases numbered 7, after V lost 2 bases and J lost 3 bases. The V gene's germline CDR1 is MGHRA and CDR2 YSYEKL. CDR3 length: 16 residues. The DNA of the CDR3 is TGCGCCAGCAGCCAATTATGGACAGGGGAGGACACTGAAGCTTTCTTT. Amino acids: CASSQLWTGEDTEAFF.

The chain has TRBV28 and TRBJ1-2; maybe TRBD1 (6 bases). Germline CDR1 and CDR2: MDHEN and SYDVKM. The CDR3 contains 13 residues. V was clipped by 2 bases and J by 7 bases, with 11 bases between them. CDR3: CASSLNRVGGYTF. The CDR3, as DNA: TGTGCCAGCAGTTTAAACAGGGTGGGTGGCTACACCTTC.

V gene TRBV6-1 combines with J gene TRBJ1-6, with D maybe TRBD1 (6 bases). The germline V and J ends were trimmed by 6 bases and 2 bases, with 11 bases remaining between them. The CDR3 is made up of 15 amino acids. Germline CDR1 is MNHNS and CDR2 is SASEGT. CDR3 bases: TGTGCCAGCAGGGACAACAGGGCCTATAATTCACCCCTCCACTTT. Residues: CASRDNRAYNSPLHF.

V usage is TRBV19 and J usage is TRBJ2-5; possibly TRBD1 or TRBD2 for D (6 bases each). The CDR3 runs 14 residues. Germline assignment: CDR1 LNHDA and CDR2 SQIVND (reference sequence). V was cut by 10 bases and J by 4 bases, with 19 bases left in between. DNA for the CDR3: TGTGCCACAAGGGGGGCGCGCCCGGGAGAGACCCAGTACTTC. Its translation: CATRGARPGETQYF.

The chain carries TRBV5-1 and TRBJ1-5; TRBD1 is a possible D gene (6 bases). Germline CDR1 and CDR2: SGHRS and YFSETQ. V was cut by 4 bases and J by 8 bases, with 13 bases left in between. The CDR3 spans 13 residues. The chain's CDR3 is CASSLFPGEPQHF. The CDR3 coding sequence is TGCGCCAGCAGCCTGTTCCCAGGGGAGCCCCAGCATTTT.

A note on this clone: At one end the junction does not follow the germline gene, possibly because of a read error. Other DNA sequences from this sample encode an identical CDR3 as well. This chain connects TRBV6-5 to TRBJ1-5, with 7 bases identical to TRBD1. CDR3 length: 15 amino acids. Germline CDR1 is MNHEY and CDR2 is SVGAGI. The CDR3: CASSYSVGGGQPQHF. The CDR3 bases are TGCGCCAGCAGTTACTCGGTAGGGGGCGGTCAGCCCCAGCATTTT.